The next 5 T cell receptor beta chains were all read from a single sample in a study of control samples from healthy donors and cancer patients. The method was immunoSEQ multiplex PCR; TCRdb's version includes in-frame clones alone and lacks a portion of them. The data hold roughly 120,000 clones, with roughly nine tenths observed a single time. The sequencing input was PBMCs. These receptors originate from a woman in her forties or fifties with colorectal cancer.

This chain links TRBV5-1 with TRBJ1-1; 9 nucleotides match TRBD1. Germline loops: CDR1 SGHRS, CDR2 YFSETQ. The CDR3 runs 14 residues. V shed 4 bases and J 5 bases; nucleotides not matched to a gene: 6. Here the CDR3 reads CASSIQGAGTEAFF. The CDR3 DNA follows: TGCGCCAGCAGCATACAGGGGGCAGGGACTGAAGCTTTCTTT.

V and J are TRBV2 and TRBJ2-4; tentatively, D is TRBD1 (5 bases). The V end lost 8 bases, the J end lost 3 bases, and 11 bases lay between the germline ends. There are 13 residues in the CDR3. Germline V gives CDR1 SNHLY, CDR2 FYNNEI. This chain's CDR3 is CASVGTGKNIQYF. The CDR3, as DNA: TGTGCCAGCGTGGGAACAGGCAAAAACATTCAGTACTTC.

This rearrangement joins TRBV5-6 to TRBJ1-1, with D unresolved. Between the trimmed V and J ends, which lost 4 bases and 1 base, there was a span of 8 bases. In germline, CDR1 is SGHDT, CDR2 YYEEEE. This CDR3 spans 13 amino acids. The CDR3 reads CASSETRNTEAFF. CDR3 in DNA: TGTGCCAGCAGCGAGACAAGGAACACTGAAGCTTTCTTT.

The V gene is TRBV30, the J gene TRBJ2-6; the D gene is possibly TRBD2 (5 bases). Germline-derived CDR1 and CDR2 are GTSNPN and SVGIG (reference sequence). This CDR3 is 16 amino acids long. With 0 bases removed from V and 2 bases from J, the gap between germline ends came to 11 bases. The CDR3 nucleotides are TGTGCCTGGAGTGTACCCCTAGCAGCTGGGGCCAACGTCCTGACTTTC. Translation: CAWSVPLAAGANVLTF.

This chain connects TRBV5-1 to TRBJ2-3; 9 bases are a match to TRBD2. CDR3 length: 15 residues. Germline V gives CDR1 SGHRS, CDR2 YFSETQ. Trimming at V came to 6 bases and at J to 3 bases, leaving 8 bases not matched to a gene. In nucleotides, the CDR3 is TGCGCCAGCACTAGCGGGGCCGGAGGAACAGATACGCAGTATTTT. Encoded protein: CASTSGAGGTDTQYF.